What follows are 29 T cell receptor beta chains derived from one specimen sequenced in a study of control samples from healthy donors and cancer patients. Libraries were prepared by immunoSEQ multiplex PCR; TCRdb keeps only in-frame clonotypes and omits some of them. The table has over 100,000 clones, around nine tenths seen once. Sequencing used blood. Every receptor here comes from a middle-aged man in good health.

This clone was detected only a few times. This chain joins TRBV2 and TRBJ1-1; 7 bases match TRBD1. Germline V gene lookup returns CDR1 SNHLY and CDR2 FYNNEI. Trimming removed 7 bases from V and 6 bases from J; junction bases left unmatched: 5. The CDR3 extends over 12 amino acids. The CDR3 DNA is TGTGCCAGCAAGAGGGGACAGCCTGAAGCTTTCTTT. Translated, it gives CASKRGQPEAFF.

This chain connects TRBV2 to TRBJ1-5; 7 bases align to TRBD1. The V and J ends lost 3 bases and 7 bases, in that order; junction bases with no gene match: 3. Per germline, CDR1 SNHLY and CDR2 FYNNEI. The CDR3 is made up of 13 amino acids. The CDR3 reads CASSEETGQPQHF. CDR3 coding DNA: TGTGCCAGCAGTGAGGAGACAGGGCAGCCCCAGCATTTT. The whole variable domain, filled in from reference TRBV2 and TRBJ1-5, reads EPEVTQTPSHQVTQMGQEVILRCVPISNHLYFYWYRQILGQKVEFLVSFYNNEISEKSEIFDDQFSVERPDGSNFTLKIRSTKLEDSAMYFCASSEETGQPQHFGDGTRLSIL.

The chain carries TRBV25-1 and TRBJ2-1, with TRBD1 matching 7 bases. Looked up from germline, CDR1 is MGHDK and CDR2 is SYGVNS. The J segment lost 2 bases and the V segment lost 6 bases, leaving 4 bases of the junction unmatched. The CDR3 is 14 residues long. The CDR3 coding sequence is TGTGCCAGCAGCCGGGACAGAGCCTACAATGAGCAGTTCTTC. Amino acid sequence: CASSRDRAYNEQFF.

The chain employs TRBV19 and TRBJ2-5; 9 nucleotides agree with TRBD1. The CDR3 is 15 amino acids. CDR1 and CDR2 (germline): LNHDA, SQIVND (reference sequence). The V and J ends lost 8 bases and 3 bases, in that order; junction bases with no gene match: 10. CDR3 region: CASSQSGTGKETQYF. CDR3 DNA: TGTGCCAGTTCTCAGAGCGGGACAGGGAAAGAGACCCAGTACTTC.

In DNA, the CDR3 is TGTGCCAGCAGCGTGACCGTATGGGTTCGTAGTGCCGGGGAGCTGTTTTTT. Residues: CASSVTVWVRSAGELFF. The rearrangement uses TRBV9 and TRBJ2-2; D remains unclear. Germline CDR1 SGDLS, CDR2 YYNGEE. The CDR3 length is 17 residues. Trimming left V 2 bases short and J 6 bases short, with 20 bases between.

This clone is a singleton in its sample. The V call is TRBV7-2, the J call TRBJ1-2, with a weak D call TRBD1 (6 bases). Trimming cost V 4 bases and J 4 bases, with 13 bases left between them. CDR1 and CDR2 (germline): SGHTA, FQGNSA. The CDR3 consists of 14 residues. The CDR3 reads CASSSYREGYGYTF. The DNA of the CDR3 is TGTGCCAGCAGCTCTTACAGGGAAGGCTATGGCTACACCTTC.

This chain joins TRBV24-1 and TRBJ2-1; D gene ambiguous. Germline V lookup: CDR1 KGHDR, CDR2 SFDVKD. The CDR3 consists of 15 residues. Trimming removed 4 bases at V and 0 bases at J, with 9 bases between. The CDR3 sequence is CATSDLGGSYNEQFF. In nucleotides, the CDR3 is TGTGCCACCAGTGACCTCGGCGGCTCCTACAATGAGCAGTTCTTC.

The table lists this clone with a few counts. The CDR3 loop is CASSYAYMQTYEQYF. The CDR3 coding sequence is TGTGCCAGCAGTTACGCCTATATGCAGACCTACGAGCAGTACTTC. The chain uses TRBV6-5 and TRBJ2-7; D is ambiguous. The CDR3 runs 15 residues. Trimming cost V 2 bases and J 2 bases, with 13 bases left between them. Germline V CDR1 and CDR2: MNHEY, SVGAGI.

The genes are TRBV28 and TRBJ1-1, with a tentative D call TRBD1 (5 bases). Germline V gene lookup returns CDR1 MDHEN and CDR2 SYDVKM. This CDR3 has 12 amino acids. Trimming took 9 bases from V and 7 from J, leaving 15 bases between them. The DNA for the CDR3 is TGTGCCAGTCTATCGTGGGGCCTTGAAGCTTTCTTT. It specifies CASLSWGLEAFF.

This clone has just one count. The chain is built from TRBV9 and TRBJ2-2, with 11 bases aligning to TRBD2. CDR1 and CDR2 (germline): SGDLS, YYNGEE. V lost 0 bases, J lost 0 bases, and 4 bases stayed unmatched. The CDR3 loop spans 18 amino acids. CDR3 nucleotides: TGTGCCAGCAGCGTAGTAGCGGGGGGGCAATCGAACACCGGGGAGCTGTTTTTT. It specifies CASSVVAGGQSNTGELFF.

This rearrangement joins TRBV6-5 to TRBJ2-5, with D perhaps TRBD2 (6 bases). V lost 8 bases and J 5 bases, leaving 18 bases between the germline ends. This CDR3 region has 14 residues. The germline V gene encodes CDR1 MNHEY and CDR2 SVGAGI. CDR3 DNA sequence: TGTGCCAGCCGCGGGGCAGGGTTTGTTGAGACCCAGTACTTC. Encoded protein: CASRGAGFVETQYF.

The chain employs TRBV27 and TRBJ2-1; no clear D gene. There are 13 residues in the CDR3. Looked up from germline, CDR1 is MNHEY and CDR2 is SMNVEV (reference sequence). Trimming cost V 3 bases and J 2 bases, with 5 bases left between them. For the CDR3, the DNA is TGTGCCAGCAGTTTGTCACCCTACAATGAGCAGTTCTTC. Translating gives CASSLSPYNEQFF.

The chain employs TRBV4-1 and TRBJ1-2, with D unclear. V lost 0 bases, J lost 4 bases, and 12 bases lay in between. The germline V gene encodes CDR1 MGHRA and CDR2 YSYEKL. There are 15 residues in the CDR3. CDR3 residues: CASSQDRVSLYGYTF. DNA of the CDR3: TGCGCCAGCAGCCAAGATAGGGTTTCCCTCTATGGCTACACCTTC.

V and J are TRBV28 and TRBJ2-1; either TRBD1 or TRBD2 may supply D (7 bases each). The germline V gene has CDR1 MDHEN and CDR2 SYDVKM. The CDR3 loop spans 16 amino acids. The V end was cut by 5 bases, the J end by 1 base, with 15 bases between. Here the CDR3 reads CASSQGGARSYNEQFF. The CDR3 coding sequence is TGTGCCAGCAGTCAGGGGGGGGCTCGGTCCTACAATGAGCAGTTCTTC.

Comments on this clone: Its ends do not fully match the called genes, so a read error is possible. V usage is TRBV7-7 and J usage is TRBJ2-7, with no clear D. The CDR3 runs 13 residues. Germline lookup yields CDR1 SSHAT and CDR2 FNYEAQ (reference sequence). The DNA of the CDR3 is TGTGCTAGCAGCCCAGTGGGGTTCCACGAGCAGTACTTC. It encodes CASSPVGFHEQYF.

CDR3 residues: CASRVLERDGYTF. The DNA of the CDR3 is TGTGCCAGTAGGGTTTTGGAGAGAGACGGCTACACCTTC. V gene TRBV19 combines with J gene TRBJ1-2; D is unresolved. This CDR3 comprises 13 residues. Germline V gene data show CDR1 as LNHDA and CDR2 as SQIVND (reference sequence). The V and J ends lost 6 bases and 8 bases respectively, with 16 bases between them.

The V gene is TRBV18, the J gene TRBJ1-1; no clear D gene. The length of the CDR3 is 14 residues. V was pared by 1 base and J by 0 bases, with 6 bases between. Germline CDR1 reads KGHSH; CDR2 reads LQKENI. As DNA, the CDR3 is TGTGCCAGCTCACCACAACCAATGAACACTGAAGCTTTCTTT. Its protein is CASSPQPMNTEAFF.

The rearrangement uses TRBV3-1 (or the pseudogene TRBV3-2) and TRBJ1-4; 7 nucleotides align to TRBD1. The V gene end was trimmed by 4 bases and the J gene end by 5 bases; junction bases not matched to a gene: 1. Germline CDR1 LGHDT, CDR2 YNNKEL (reference sequence). The CDR3 runs 13 residues. The CDR3, as DNA: TGTGCCAGCAGCCGGACAGGAAATGAAAAACTGTTTTTT. Residues: CASSRTGNEKLFF.

The chain couples TRBV5-1 to TRBJ2-5; D gene ambiguous. Germline V gene sequence: CDR1 SGHRS, CDR2 YFSETQ. Trimming stripped 4 bases from V and 0 bases from J, with 4 bases between. The CDR3 spans 12 residues. This chain's CDR3 is CASSANQETQYF. Here the CDR3 DNA reads TGCGCCAGCAGCGCCAACCAAGAGACCCAGTACTTC.

V usage is TRBV10-3 and J usage is TRBJ2-7; no firm D call. CDR1 is ENHRY and CDR2 is SYGVKD in the germline V gene. The V and J ends lost 7 bases and 2 bases respectively, with 12 bases between them. This CDR3 is 13 amino acids long. CDR3 amino acids: CAIISERTYEQYF. The CDR3 bases are TGTGCCATCATTTCTGAACGGACCTACGAGCAGTACTTC.

This clone was observed a single time. The V call is TRBV19, the J call TRBJ1-2; D is ambiguous. V gave up 8 bases and J gave up 4 bases, with 23 bases separating them. The germline V gene has CDR1 LNHDA and CDR2 SQIVND (reference sequence). The CDR3 spans 16 residues. This chain's CDR3 is CASAGSSAKEGYGYTF. The CDR3 DNA reads TGTGCCAGTGCCGGGTCCTCGGCGAAGGAAGGCTATGGCTACACCTTC.

The chain has TRBV11-2 and TRBJ2-2; D is possibly TRBD1 or TRBD2 (5 bases each). Germline V lookup: CDR1 SGHAT, CDR2 FQNNGV. Trimming removed 1 base from V and 8 bases from J, with 23 bases in between. This CDR3 is built from 18 residues. The CDR3 DNA reads as TGTGCCAGCAGCTTAGTGCCTGTGGGGACCCCAGCGGAGGGGGAGCTGTTTTTT. Translation gives CASSLVPVGTPAEGELFF.

The V gene is TRBV15, the J gene TRBJ2-1; TRBD1 or TRBD2 may be the D gene (5 bases each). Germline V CDR1 and CDR2: LNHNV, YYDKDF (reference sequence). The CDR3 sequence is 16 residues long. V lost 2 bases and J 4 bases, leaving 15 bases between the germline ends. The CDR3 here is CATSRYRDGQYNEQFF. The CDR3 DNA follows: TGTGCCACCAGCAGATACCGGGACGGCCAATACAATGAGCAGTTCTTC.

The chain employs TRBV28 and TRBJ2-7, with 10 bases identical to TRBD1. Losses at the gene ends were 6 bases for V and 8 bases for J; bases not matched to a gene: 10. Germline values: CDR1 MDHEN, CDR2 SYDVKM. The CDR3 is made up of 14 amino acids. The CDR3 here is CASSLPGQGKQQYF. The CDR3 nucleotides read TGTGCCAGCAGCTTACCGGGACAGGGGAAACAGCAGTACTTC.

The gene calls are TRBV5-6 and TRBJ2-5; 7 bases map to TRBD1. This CDR3 has 18 amino acids. Germline CDR1 is SGHDT and CDR2 is YYEEEE. With V trimmed by 5 bases and J by 7 bases, 23 bases remained unmatched. CDR3 in amino acids: CASSFYRDRDGFRGTQYF. In nucleotides, the CDR3 is TGTGCCAGCAGTTTCTACCGGGACAGAGACGGTTTTCGGGGGACCCAGTACTTC.

V and J are TRBV5-1 and TRBJ1-4; D ambiguous. CDR1 is SGHRS, CDR2 YFSETQ, per germline. The CDR3 is made up of 16 amino acids. Trimming left V 4 bases short and J 0 bases short, with 13 bases between. Written as DNA, the CDR3 is TGCGCCAGCAGCCCCTGGTTGGACTCAACTAATGAAAAACTGTTTTTT. It specifies CASSPWLDSTNEKLFF.

This chain joins TRBV5-1 and TRBJ2-6; D may be TRBD2 (6 bases). CDR1 SGHRS and CDR2 YFSETQ come from the germline V gene. This CDR3 comprises 14 residues. Deletions cut 8 bases from V and 2 bases from J, with 11 bases between. In DNA form, the CDR3 reads TGCGCCAGTAGGGACTTCCCTGGGGCCAACGTCCTGACTTTC. This translates into CASRDFPGANVLTF. The complete variable domain, with remaining parts taken from reference TRBV5-1 and TRBJ2-6, reads KAGVTQTPRYLIKTRGQQVTLSCSPISGHRSVSWYQQTPGQGLQFLFEYFSETQRNKGNFPGRFSGRQFSNSRSEMNVSTLELGDSALYLCASRDFPGANVLTFGAGSRLTVL.

The chain is built from TRBV6-5 and TRBJ1-1; D gene unclear. Trimming removed 4 bases at V and 4 bases at J, with 4 bases between. The CDR3 is 11 residues long. Per germline, CDR1 MNHEY and CDR2 SVGAGI. The CDR3, as DNA: TGTGCCAGCAGTTCTTTCACTGAAGCTTTCTTT. It specifies CASSSFTEAFF.

V usage is TRBV5-4 and J usage is TRBJ2-1; TRBD1 matches 9 bases. V was clipped by 1 base and J by 6 bases; unmatched bases: 5. The germline gives CDR1 SGHNT, CDR2 YYREEE (reference sequence). The CDR3 length is 15 residues. CDR3 coding DNA: TGTGCCAGCAGCTTGTTCGGGACAGGGCCCAATGAGCAGTTCTTC. Amino acids: CASSLFGTGPNEQFF.